This TCR beta chain comes out of a study of patients and donors after allogeneic stem cell transplantation. TCRdb passed the RT-PCR reads through MiXCR, listing each CDR3 protein once. The repertoire holds roughly 940,000 distinct CDR3 sequences, over 15% seen once, with 5.5% to 6.5% in the top ten. The CDR3 loop spans 16 amino acids. The sequence came from a human donor who was either an allogeneic HSCT recipient or a stem cell or donor lymphocyte infusion donor (not recorded which). It is not recorded whose cells these are; they may come from a transplant donor. The sample consisted of blood, either unsorted or a sorted T cell fraction (not recorded which). This chain connects TRBV21-1 to TRBJ2-7; no check of the table's D call, TRBD1, against the DNA was made. TRBV21-1 has pseudogene status. The CDR3 coding sequence is TGTGCCAGCAGCAAAGGGGGCACAGGGATTTACGTGGAGCAGTACTTC. Translating gives CASSKGGTGIYVEQYF.